The present TCR beta chain was sequenced within a study of PD-1 blockade in classical Hodgkin lymphoma. Points from the study as a whole: By C4D1 there was a significant rise in CD4+ TCR diversity but not in CD8+ TCR diversity. Although disease activity or prior therapy may be involved, causes of the repertoire differences remain undefined.

With 7 bases clipped from V and 6 bases from J, the junction kept 9 bases outside the gene matches. This CDR3 has 14 amino acids. CDR1 and CDR2 from the germline V gene are LNHDA and SQIVND (reference sequence). Relapse after autologous stem cell transplantation occurred in every patient, and brentuximab vedotin exposure varied. Assay used: immunoSEQ multiplex PCR; TCRdb lists only in-frame clones, some missing. The data hold 40,000 or so clones, with over 80% observed a single time. About this clone itself: Its specificity is unknown.

This sequence joins TRBV19 and TRBJ1-3; 7 nucleotides agree with TRBD1. The sequencing here drew on peripheral blood mononuclear cells (PBMCs), taken at baseline. The sequence came from a human donor with classical Hodgkin lymphoma. The CDR3 region is CASTKDRLINTIYF. The CDR3 DNA reads TGTGCCAGTACAAAGGACAGGCTCATAAACACCATATATTTT.